This T cell receptor beta chain appears in the sequencing data of a study of long-term antiretroviral therapy in people with HIV. V was pared by 5 bases and J by 1 base, with 4 bases of the junction left unmatched. CDR3 length equals 16 residues. The germline V gene has CDR1 SGHAT and CDR2 FQNNGV. At the survey level, the v3.0 immunoSEQ assay was run. TCRdb's table, derived via immunoSEQ multiplex PCR, lists solely in-frame clones and lacks some. The top ten clones hold less than 15% of a sample with approximately 20,000 clones, around 77% of them seen once. Participants living with HIV all received treatment in the United States. Note on this clone: Its antigen is unidentified.

General study findings and limits: Whichever time point was examined, clones expanded before ART dominated the repertoire.

The genes are TRBV11-2 and TRBJ2-7; 14 bases line up with TRBD2. Sequences were derived from unsorted PBMCs, sampled less than 1.8 years before starting antiretroviral therapy. The sequence was obtained from a woman in her 40s with HIV. This CDR3 reads CASSAGTSGGSYEQYF. CDR3 nucleotide sequence: TGTGCCAGCAGCGCTGGGACTAGCGGGGGTTCCTACGAGCAGTACTTC. Variable domain in full (rest from reference TRBV11-2 and TRBJ2-7): EAGVAQSPRYKIIEKRQSVAFWCNPISGHATLYWYQQILGQGPKLLIQFQNNGVVDDSQLPKDRFSAERLKGVDSTLKIQPAKLEDSAVYLCASSAGTSGGSYEQYFGPGTRLTVT.